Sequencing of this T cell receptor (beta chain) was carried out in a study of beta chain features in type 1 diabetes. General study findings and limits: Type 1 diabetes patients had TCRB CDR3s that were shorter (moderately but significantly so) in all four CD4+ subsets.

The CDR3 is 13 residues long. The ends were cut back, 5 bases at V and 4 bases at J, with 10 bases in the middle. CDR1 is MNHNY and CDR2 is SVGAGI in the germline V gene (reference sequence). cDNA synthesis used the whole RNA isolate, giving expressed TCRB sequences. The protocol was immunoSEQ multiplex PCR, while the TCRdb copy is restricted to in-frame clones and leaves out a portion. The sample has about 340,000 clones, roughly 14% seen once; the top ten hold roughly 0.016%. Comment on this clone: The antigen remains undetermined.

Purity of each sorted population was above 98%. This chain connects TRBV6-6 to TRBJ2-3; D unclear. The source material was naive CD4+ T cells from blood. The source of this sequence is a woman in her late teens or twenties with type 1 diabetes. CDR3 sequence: CASSLPNSDTQYF. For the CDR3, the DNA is TGTGCCAGCAGTCTACCTAATTCAGATACGCAGTATTTT.